This TCR beta chain was observed in a study of blood T cell repertoires in COVID-19. For the study at large: Some COVID-19 samples were acute and others convalescent; all came from the United States, Italy and Spain.

With 6 bases clipped from V and 4 bases from J, the junction kept 11 bases outside the gene matches. The germline V gene encodes CDR1 LGHDT and CDR2 YNNKEL (reference sequence). The CDR3 has 15 residues. Per the authors' pipeline: Reference gene primer amplification gave estimated nucleated cell counts. Data came from immunoSEQ multiplex PCR; TCRdb stores just in-frame clones and leaves some out. Clone size and the V and J calls come from that table; the DNA yielded D and trimming. The data contain approximately 300,000 clones, roughly 90% of them seen just once; the ten biggest clones take up approximately 6.5%.

The sequence came from a young man who had recovered from COVID-19. This chain connects TRBV3-1 (or the pseudogene TRBV3-2) to TRBJ2-5; 7 nucleotides match TRBD2. The specimen sequenced was peripheral blood. The DNA for the CDR3 is TGTGCCAGCAGTCAGACCCTTAGGGAGGGAGAGACCCAGTACTTC. Encoded protein: CASSQTLREGETQYF.